The 14 T cell receptor beta chains below all came from one sample that was sequenced in a study of identifying expanded T cells in peripheral blood (dated by TCRdb to the late 2010s). Libraries were constructed by the immunoSEQ multiplex PCR assay. Imported from immuneACCESS, the table was reduced by TCRdb to in-frame sequences with V and J called. These copies leave out some clones; in studies compared against another copy, an unresolved V gene accounts for under half, and the cause of the remainder is not known. Here the sample has about 90,000 clones; 86% occur a single time. Jointly, the top ten make up about 5.6% of the sample. The sample was blood. The receptors were sampled from a person aged 18 to 75 in good health.

This clone has a single count. This chain links TRBV19 with TRBJ1-1; D might be TRBD1 (6 bases). Germline CDR1 is LNHDA and CDR2 is SQIVND (reference sequence). V was cut by 0 bases and J by 8 bases, with 16 bases left in between. The CDR3 runs 15 residues. The CDR3 DNA follows: TGTGCCAGTAGTATAGATCCCGGCAGGACAGAAGAAGCTTTCTTT. It specifies CASSIDPGRTEEAFF.

V and J are TRBV4-1 and TRBJ1-3; 7 bases map to TRBD1. Germline CDR1 reads MGHRA; CDR2 reads YSYEKL. The trim removed 3 bases at V and 0 bases at J, leaving 5 bases unmatched. The length of the CDR3 is 16 residues. CDR3 in DNA: TGCGCCAGCAGCCAGACAGGGAAGGGCTCTGGAAACACCATATATTTT. This encodes CASSQTGKGSGNTIYF.

The chain is built from TRBV4-1 and TRBJ1-1; 8 bases agree with TRBD1. Germline CDR1 MGHRA, CDR2 YSYEKL. The CDR3 covers 17 residues. Trimming cost V 0 bases and J 2 bases; bases outside gene matches: 8. CDR3 residues: CASSQETGQDINTEAFF. The CDR3 DNA reads TGCGCCAGCAGCCAAGAGACGGGACAGGACATAAACACTGAAGCTTTCTTT.

This chain's CDR3 is CASSIHALLPPEAFF. As DNA, the CDR3 is TGTGCCAGTAGTATACATGCCCTCCTACCGCCTGAAGCTTTCTTT. The chain joins TRBV19 to TRBJ1-1; D gene unclear. The V end lost 2 bases, the J end lost 6 bases, and 16 bases lay between the germline ends. The CDR3 sequence is 15 residues long. The germline CDR1 and CDR2 sequences are LNHDA and SQIVND (reference sequence). Supplemented by reference TRBV19 and TRBJ1-1, the full variable domain reads DGGITQSPKYLFRKEGQNVTLSCEQNLNHDAMYWYRQDPGQGLRLIYYSQIVNDFQKGDIAEGYSVSREKKESFPLTVTSAQKNPTAFYLCASSIHALLPPEAFFGQGTRLTVV.

This clone was seen only once. The J gene is TRBJ2-7, the V gene TRBV6-5, with D hard to call. Trimming pared 5 bases from V and 2 bases from J, leaving 16 bases between. Germline CDR1 MNHEY, CDR2 SVGAGI. The CDR3 totals 15 residues. CDR3 coding DNA: TGTGCCAGCAGTCAAGGGCAAGGGTTAGCCTACGAGCAGTACTTC. Translation gives CASSQGQGLAYEQYF.

The V call is TRBV25-1, the J call TRBJ1-1, with D hard to call. This CDR3 region has 14 residues. CDR1 is MGHDK and CDR2 is SYGVNS in the germline V gene. The germline V and J ends were trimmed by 7 bases and 1 base, with 13 bases remaining between them. In DNA, the CDR3 is TGTGCCAGCACCCCCCCGGGGTCGAACACTGAAGCTTTCTTT. This gives the protein CASTPPGSNTEAFF. Full variable domain (remainder filled in from reference TRBV25-1 and TRBJ1-1): EADIYQTPRYLVIGTGKKITLECSQTMGHDKMYWYQQDPGMELHLIHYSYGVNSTEKGDLSSESTVSRIRTEHFPLTLESARPSHTSQYLCASTPPGSNTEAFFGQGTRLTVV.

This chain connects TRBV7-9 to TRBJ2-1; weak D call: TRBD1 (6 bases). There are 15 residues in the CDR3. The germline V gene has CDR1 SEHNR and CDR2 FQNEAQ (reference sequence). V lost 2 bases and J lost 8, with 16 bases in between. CDR3 region: CASSLWATGMDEQFF. The CDR3 DNA reads as TGTGCCAGCAGCTTATGGGCCACAGGGATGGATGAGCAGTTCTTC.

The gene calls are TRBV29-1 and TRBJ2-6, with D possibly matching TRBD1 (6 bases). Per germline, CDR1 SQVTM and CDR2 ANQGSEA. The CDR3 covers 13 residues. V was clipped by 4 bases and J by 4 bases, with 8 bases between them. CDR3 in DNA: TGCAGCGTTGGGACAGCCGGGGCCAACGTCCTGACTTTC. This gives the protein CSVGTAGANVLTF.

The chain uses TRBV5-8 and TRBJ1-3; perhaps TRBD1 as D (5 bases). Germline CDR1 and CDR2: SGHTS and YDEGEE. Trimming left V 0 bases short and J 0 bases short, with 13 bases between. The CDR3 totals 17 residues. The CDR3, as DNA: TGTGCCAGCAGCTTGGCCGACAGAACACCCTCTGGAAACACCATATATTTT. This gives the protein CASSLADRTPSGNTIYF.

J is TRBJ1-4 and V is TRBV18, with D possibly being TRBD1 (6 bases). Between the trimmed V and J ends, which lost 3 bases and 5 bases, there was a span of 13 bases. The CDR3 consists of 15 residues. Looked up from germline, CDR1 is KGHSH and CDR2 is LQKENI. The DNA for the CDR3 is TGTGCCAGCTCACCCAACAGGGAAGGGAATGAAAAACTGTTTTTT. Amino acids: CASSPNREGNEKLFF. The full variable domain, with the rest looked up from reference TRBV18 and TRBJ1-4, is NAGVMQNPRHLVRRRGQEARLRCSPMKGHSHVYWYRQLPEEGLKFMVYLQKENIIDESGMPKERFSAEFPKEGPSILRIQQVVRGDSAAYFCASSPNREGNEKLFFGSGTQLSVL.

This sequence joins TRBV6-6 and TRBJ2-7; D call uncertain. The CDR3 has 15 residues. Germline CDR1 reads MNHNY; CDR2 reads SVGAGI (reference sequence). Trimming removed 6 bases from V and 0 bases from J, with 15 bases in between. For the CDR3, the DNA is TGTGCCAGCAGCCTACAGAGCCCAATCTCCTACGAGCAGTACTTC. Translating gives CASSLQSPISYEQYF.

J is TRBJ1-2 and V is TRBV29-1; no firm D call. V lost 4 bases, J lost 3 bases, and 15 bases lay in between. This CDR3 is built from 14 residues. Germline V gene lookup returns CDR1 SQVTM and CDR2 ANQGSEA. Here the CDR3 reads CSVVFPGRDYGYTF. The CDR3 DNA sequence: TGCAGCGTTGTCTTCCCCGGGCGGGACTATGGCTACACCTTC.

This clone was seen many times. The chain joins TRBV7-2 to TRBJ1-2; possibly TRBD1 for D (6 bases). There are 15 residues in the CDR3. The V end was cut by 4 bases, the J end by 0 bases, with 12 bases between. Germline V CDR1 and CDR2: SGHTA, FQGNSA. CDR3 sequence: CASSWGAGSNYGYTF. The CDR3 DNA is TGTGCCAGCAGCTGGGGGGCCGGGTCTAACTATGGCTACACCTTC.

J is TRBJ2-3 and V is TRBV15; D gene unclear. Looked up from germline, CDR1 is LNHNV and CDR2 is YYDKDF (reference sequence). The CDR3 contains 14 residues. Trimming pared 6 bases from V and 2 bases from J, leaving 12 bases between. CDR3 nucleotide sequence: TGTGCCACCAGGCCGGACCTCTCCACAGATACGCAGTATTTT. This codes for CATRPDLSTDTQYF.